The 13 T cell receptor beta chains in this list originate from one sample, sequenced in a study of blood T cell repertoires in COVID-19. Assay: immunoSEQ multiplex PCR; the TCRdb copy retains only in-frame clones and omits some. This table has 240,000 or so clones, around 90% appearing once. Sequenced sample: peripheral blood. The receptors stem from a woman aged 30 to 39 with acute or convalescent COVID-19.

This clone has just a few counts. The chain joins TRBV4-2 to TRBJ2-7, with 7 bases fitting TRBD2. CDR1 and CDR2 (germline): LGHNA, YNFKEQ. The CDR3 has 15 amino acids. Trimming took 4 bases from V and 2 from J; bases not matched to a gene: 8. The CDR3 loop is CASSRSSGSAYEQYF. The CDR3 nucleotides are TGTGCCAGCAGCCGATCTAGCGGTTCCGCCTACGAGCAGTACTTC.

J is TRBJ2-2 and V is TRBV5-4; 13 nucleotides agree with TRBD2. Germline V gene sequence: CDR1 SGHNT, CDR2 YYREEE (reference sequence). The CDR3 runs 16 residues. Losses at the gene ends were 4 bases for V and 5 bases for J; bases not matched to a gene: 5. In DNA form, the CDR3 reads TGTGCCAGCAGCCCCGGGACTAGCGGGAATACCGGGGAGCTGTTTTTT. This gives the protein CASSPGTSGNTGELFF.

The J gene is TRBJ1-5, the V gene TRBV30, with a weak D call TRBD1 (5 bases). CDR3 length: 14 residues. Germline V gene data show CDR1 as GTSNPN and CDR2 as SVGIG (reference sequence). Trimming removed 1 base from V and 4 bases from J, with 11 bases in between. The CDR3 nucleotides are TGTGCCTGGAGTGGGGGGGTTGGGAATCAGCCCCAGCATTTT. Translating gives CAWSGGVGNQPQHF.

This clone was observed once. The V and J genes are TRBV7-9 and TRBJ1-6, with unresolved D. V lost 5 bases, J lost 1 base, and 6 bases lay in between. CDR1 SEHNR and CDR2 FQNEAQ come from the germline V gene (reference sequence). The CDR3 extends over 14 amino acids. CDR3 nucleotide sequence: TGTGCCAGCAGCCGGGAGTCCTATAATTCACCCCTCCACTTT. Translated: CASSRESYNSPLHF.

The chain joins TRBV5-4 to TRBJ2-1; TRBD2 aligns across 7 bases. V dropped 4 bases and J dropped 2; count of bases not matched to a gene: 9. Germline-derived CDR1 and CDR2 are SGHNT and YYREEE (reference sequence). This CDR3 has 16 amino acids. CDR3 DNA sequence: TGTGCCAGCAGCCTTGGGGGGAGGGCCCCCTACAATGAGCAGTTCTTC. It encodes CASSLGGRAPYNEQFF.

V gene TRBV5-1 combines with J gene TRBJ2-2; 7 bases are a match to TRBD2. CDR3 length equals 15 residues. V shed 2 bases, J shed 3 bases, and the junction held 4 bases outside the gene matches. The germline CDR1 and CDR2 sequences are SGHRS and YFSETQ. CDR3 nucleotides: TGCGCCAGCAGCTTCGGGACTACTGACACCGGGGAGCTGTTTTTT. Residues: CASSFGTTDTGELFF. Variable domain in full (rest from reference TRBV5-1 and TRBJ2-2): KAGVTQTPRYLIKTRGQQVTLSCSPISGHRSVSWYQQTPGQGLQFLFEYFSETQRNKGNFPGRFSGRQFSNSRSEMNVSTLELGDSALYLCASSFGTTDTGELFFGEGSRLTVL.

V is TRBV29-1 and J is TRBJ1-3; no clear D. The germline gives CDR1 SQVTM, CDR2 ANQGSEA. Trimming cost V 4 bases and J 0 bases, with 13 bases left between them. This CDR3 spans 15 amino acids. CDR3 protein: CSVGAANFSGNTIYF. CDR3 nucleotide sequence: TGCAGCGTTGGGGCAGCTAATTTCTCTGGAAACACCATATATTTT.

This chain uses TRBV24-1 with TRBJ2-3, with TRBD2 as a possible D gene (6 bases). V was trimmed by 3 bases and J by 7 bases, leaving 16 bases between them. Germline CDR1 reads KGHDR; CDR2 reads SFDVKD. This CDR3 contains 15 residues. CDR3 bases: TGTGCCACCAGTGATGTGACTAGAGTGGGAAATACGCAGTATTTT. Its translation is CATSDVTRVGNTQYF.

V is TRBV7-2 and J is TRBJ2-5; 7 nucleotides agree with TRBD2. The CDR3 is made up of 15 amino acids. The V segment lost 2 bases and the J segment 5 bases; nucleotides outside the gene matches: 8. CDR1 is SGHTA, CDR2 FQGNSA, per germline. The CDR3 protein is CASSLSSGNRETQYF. The CDR3 DNA sequence: TGTGCCAGCAGCTTATCAAGCGGGAATCGGGAGACCCAGTACTTC.

The V call is TRBV11-2, the J call TRBJ2-5, with TRBD2 as a possible D gene (6 bases). The germline gives CDR1 SGHAT, CDR2 FQNNGV. CDR3 length: 15 residues. Trimming took 7 bases from V and 1 from J, leaving 16 bases between them. CDR3 sequence: CASTRVGGFQETQYF. The DNA of the CDR3 is TGTGCCAGCACCCGTGTGGGGGGATTCCAAGAGACCCAGTACTTC.

J is TRBJ2-5 and V is TRBV7-2, with 8 bases fitting TRBD1. The CDR3 loop spans 14 amino acids. The J segment lost 9 bases and the V segment lost 6 bases, leaving 12 bases of the junction unmatched. Germline CDR1 is SGHTA and CDR2 is FQGNSA. The CDR3: CASSILAGGAAQYF. In DNA form, the CDR3 reads TGTGCCAGCAGTATTCTCGCAGGGGGCGCGGCCCAGTACTTC.

This clone occurred a few times. V usage is TRBV19 and J usage is TRBJ1-4; 8 bases fit TRBD1. The CDR3 loop spans 21 amino acids. V shed 0 bases and J 0 bases; nucleotides not matched to a gene: 15. CDR1 and CDR2 from the germline V gene are LNHDA and SQIVND (reference sequence). The chain's CDR3 is CASSIDRPGWTGRPTNEKLFF. For the CDR3, the DNA is TGTGCCAGTAGTATAGATCGGCCGGGGTGGACAGGGCGACCAACTAATGAAAAACTGTTTTTT.

The chain recombines TRBV25-1 with TRBJ2-1, with D perhaps matching TRBD1 (5 bases). Germline V gene lookup returns CDR1 MGHDK and CDR2 SYGVNS. Trimming pared 3 bases from V and 3 bases from J, leaving 15 bases between. The CDR3 has 16 residues. In nucleotides, the CDR3 is TGTGCCAGCAGTGAGGCATTGGGGCCAATCTACAATGAGCAGTTCTTC. Translated: CASSEALGPIYNEQFF. The full variable domain, rest sourced from reference TRBV25-1 and TRBJ2-1, is EADIYQTPRYLVIGTGKKITLECSQTMGHDKMYWYQQDPGMELHLIHYSYGVNSTEKGDLSSESTVSRIRTEHFPLTLESARPSHTSQYLCASSEALGPIYNEQFFGPGTRLTVL.